This T cell receptor (beta chain) originates from a study of CD8 T cells in ankylosing spondylitis. The authors made TCR beta libraries by quantitative 5'-RACE with molecular barcodes. One entry per CDR3 protein results from TCRdb running MiXCR on the 5' RACE reads. Of fewer than 25,000 distinct CDR3 sequences in the sample, under 15% were seen once. This clonotype was detected many times. Its antigen is still unknown. The CDR3 consists of 13 residues. V was shortened by 10 bases and J by 8 bases, with 17 bases between the two germline ends. Germline loops: CDR1 MDHEN, CDR2 SYDVKM. Study outcomes and limitations: Disease-linked clones bore a CD8+ phenotype and were relatively rare in peripheral blood. Significant enrichment of disease-linked clones was reportedly seen in matched ankylosing spondylitis synovial fluid.

The gene calls are TRBV28 and TRBJ1-4; D is undetermined. The sequence derives from a male donor with ankylosing spondylitis or in good health (not recorded which). The material sequenced was blood. The CDR3 region is CATRTGGREKLFF. Written as DNA, the CDR3 is TGTGCCACCCGGACCGGCGGGCGCGAAAAACTGTTTTTT.